This entry features one TCR beta chain sequence. The data belong to a study of blood T cell repertoires in COVID-19. Study at large: Researchers got acute and convalescent COVID-19 samples from the United States, Italy and Spain. Sources were T cells, B-cell-depleted T cells, or PBMCs; the material itself was cDNA or gDNA.

Some clones are missing from TCRdb's copy, which holds only in-frame ones; the method was immunoSEQ multiplex PCR. The top ten hold roughly 2.6% of the sample, which has about 150,000 clones, about 85% seen once. The sequence derives from a human donor with acute or convalescent COVID-19. The donor label of this sample is uncertain. Material: peripheral blood.

The CDR3 sequence is CASSNQGDRGEKLFF. CDR3 in DNA: TGTGCCAGTAGTAACCAAGGGGACAGGGGAGAAAAACTGTTTTTT. The chain couples TRBV19 to TRBJ1-4, with TRBD1 matching over 10 bases. V was pared by 4 bases and J by 8 bases, with 7 bases of the junction left unmatched. The CDR3 is 15 residues long. Looked up from germline, CDR1 is LNHDA and CDR2 is SQIVND (reference sequence).